This T cell receptor beta chain was identified during a study of T cells in Graves' hyperthyroidism and ophthalmopathy. After removal of 5 bases from V and 5 bases from J, the junction contained 6 bases not matched to a gene. Germline-derived CDR1 and CDR2 are GTSNPN and SVGIG (reference sequence). This CDR3 is built from 13 residues. Amplification targeted TCR beta CDR3 regions from RNA transcripts. HTBI primers drove first-round RT-PCR of the TCR CDR3. Via MiXCR, TCRdb re-called the multiplex PCR reads, giving one row per CDR3 protein. The sample holds hundreds of thousands of distinct CDR3 sequences, about 15% seen once. Exclusions: uncontrolled infection, other autoimmune disease, pregnancy, lactation.

Sequencing was performed on blood. V gene TRBV30 combines with J gene TRBJ1-5; 7 bases line up with TRBD1. This sequence was found in a woman in her late teens or twenties with Graves' hyperthyroidism. CDR3 coding DNA: TGTGCCTGGGGGGGACAGATCCATCAGCCCCAGCATTTT. This encodes CAWGGQIHQPQHF.